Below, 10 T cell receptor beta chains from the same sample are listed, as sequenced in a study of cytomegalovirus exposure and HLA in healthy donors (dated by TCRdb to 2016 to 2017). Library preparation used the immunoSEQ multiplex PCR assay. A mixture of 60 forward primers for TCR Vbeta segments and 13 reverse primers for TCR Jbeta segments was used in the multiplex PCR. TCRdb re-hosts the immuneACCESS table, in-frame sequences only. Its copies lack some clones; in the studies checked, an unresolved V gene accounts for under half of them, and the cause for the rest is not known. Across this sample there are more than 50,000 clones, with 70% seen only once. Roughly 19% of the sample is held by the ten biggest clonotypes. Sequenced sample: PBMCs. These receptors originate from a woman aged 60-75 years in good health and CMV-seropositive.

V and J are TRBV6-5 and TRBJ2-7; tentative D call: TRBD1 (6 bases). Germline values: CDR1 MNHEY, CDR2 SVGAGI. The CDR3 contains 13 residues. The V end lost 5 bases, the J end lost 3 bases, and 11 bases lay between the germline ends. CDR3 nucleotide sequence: TGTGCCAGCAGTCGGACAGCACACTACGAGCAGTACTTC. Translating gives CASSRTAHYEQYF.

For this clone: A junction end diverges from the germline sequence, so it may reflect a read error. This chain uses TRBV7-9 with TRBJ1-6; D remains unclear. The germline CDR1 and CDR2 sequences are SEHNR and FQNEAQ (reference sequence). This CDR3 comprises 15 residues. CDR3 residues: CSSSLAFPGNSPLHF. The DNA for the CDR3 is TGTTCCAGCAGCTTAGCTTTTCCCGGGAATTCACCCCTCCACTTT.

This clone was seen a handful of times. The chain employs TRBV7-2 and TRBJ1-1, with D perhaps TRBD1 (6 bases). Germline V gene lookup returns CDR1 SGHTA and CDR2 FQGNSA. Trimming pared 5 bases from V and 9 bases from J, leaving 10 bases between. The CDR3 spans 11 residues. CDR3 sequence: CASSNGGQAFF. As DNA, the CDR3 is TGTGCCAGCAGCAACGGGGGGCAAGCTTTCTTT.

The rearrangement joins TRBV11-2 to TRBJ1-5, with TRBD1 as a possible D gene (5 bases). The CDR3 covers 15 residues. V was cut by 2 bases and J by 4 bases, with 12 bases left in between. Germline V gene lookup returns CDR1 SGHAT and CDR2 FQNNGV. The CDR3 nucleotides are TGTGCCAGCAGCTTAAGGGGTGTTGGAAATCAGCCCCAGCATTTT. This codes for CASSLRGVGNQPQHF.

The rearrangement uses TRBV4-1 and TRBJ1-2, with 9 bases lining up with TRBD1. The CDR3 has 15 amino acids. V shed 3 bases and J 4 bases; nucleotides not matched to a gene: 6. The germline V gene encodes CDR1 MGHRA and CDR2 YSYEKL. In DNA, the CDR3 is TGCGCCAGCAGCCAGGGACAGGGTACCGCCTATGGCTACACCTTC. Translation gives CASSQGQGTAYGYTF.

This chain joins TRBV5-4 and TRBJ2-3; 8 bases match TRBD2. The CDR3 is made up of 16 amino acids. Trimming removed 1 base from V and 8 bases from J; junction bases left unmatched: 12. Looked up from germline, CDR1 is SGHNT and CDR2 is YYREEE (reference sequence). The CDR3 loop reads CASSLNMAGGQVTQYF. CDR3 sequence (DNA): TGTGCCAGCAGCTTGAATATGGCGGGGGGCCAGGTTACGCAGTATTTT.

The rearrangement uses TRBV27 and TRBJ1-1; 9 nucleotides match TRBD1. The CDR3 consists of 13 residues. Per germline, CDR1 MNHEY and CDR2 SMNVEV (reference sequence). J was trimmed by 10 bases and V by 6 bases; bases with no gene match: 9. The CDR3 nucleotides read TGTGCCAGCAGCTCGAACAGGGGGCGCGTAGCTTTCTTT. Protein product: CASSSNRGRVAFF.

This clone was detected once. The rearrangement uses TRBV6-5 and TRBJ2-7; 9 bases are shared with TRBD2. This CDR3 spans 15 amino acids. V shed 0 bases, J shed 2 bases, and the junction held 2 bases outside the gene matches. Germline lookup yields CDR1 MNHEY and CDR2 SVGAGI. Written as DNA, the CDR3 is TGTGCCAGCAGTTACTCTGGCGGGAGGGCCTACGAGCAGTACTTC. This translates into CASSYSGGRAYEQYF.

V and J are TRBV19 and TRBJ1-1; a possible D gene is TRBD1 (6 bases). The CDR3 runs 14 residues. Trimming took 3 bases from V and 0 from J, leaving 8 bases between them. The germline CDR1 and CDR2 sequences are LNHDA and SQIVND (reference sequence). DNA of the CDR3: TGTGCCAGTAGTATTGGGACACTGAACACTGAAGCTTTCTTT. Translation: CASSIGTLNTEAFF.

CDR3 residues: CASSSAQGALGYTF. For the CDR3, the DNA is TGTGCCAGCAGTTCCGCGCAGGGGGCTCTAGGCTACACCTTC. J is TRBJ1-2 and V is TRBV27; 8 bases are shared with TRBD1. The CDR3 extends over 14 amino acids. The V gene end was trimmed by 4 bases and the J gene end by 8 bases; junction bases not matched to a gene: 9. Germline assignment: CDR1 MNHEY and CDR2 SMNVEV (reference sequence).